This record looks at one T cell receptor (beta chain) sequence and its context. Its antigen is currently unknown. These data originate in a study of beta chain features in type 1 diabetes. General study findings and limits: Type 1 diabetes patients had fewer VDJ junction insertions and more deletions. The naive, central memory and Treg TCRB repertoires looked more alike in patients than they did in healthy donors. A cDNA-based sequencing approach could over-represent cells with high TCR expression. All four CD4+ subsets from Type 1 diabetes patients carried moderately but significantly shorter TCRB CDR3s.

The germline CDR1 and CDR2 sequences are GTSNPN and SVGIG (reference sequence). V shed 1 base, J shed 2 bases, and the junction held 6 bases outside the gene matches. This CDR3 is 15 amino acids long. Of the isolated RNA, all was reverse transcribed, and so the sequenced material was expressed TCRB transcripts. TCRdb's table, derived via immunoSEQ multiplex PCR, lists solely in-frame clones and lacks some. The top ten clones hold 0.0095% to 0.013% of a sample with 330,000 or so clones, around 13% of them seen once. The TCR comes from a woman younger than 30 with type 1 diabetes. Material: naive CD4+ T cells from blood. This sequence joins TRBV30 and TRBJ2-3, with 7 positions matching TRBD1. The CDR3 bases are TGTGCCTGGAGTGCAGGACAGGCGCTCACAGATACGCAGTATTTT. Residues: CAWSAGQALTDTQYF.